A selection of T cell receptor beta chains follows, all from one sample in a study of CD8+ T cells in alopecia areata. Libraries were prepared by immunoSEQ multiplex PCR; TCRdb keeps only in-frame clonotypes and omits some of them. The sample has 200,000 to 250,000 clones, about three fifths seen once; the top ten hold around 3.9%. The sample was CD4+ T cells sorted from blood, taken at week 4, from a patient treated with tofacitinib. Every receptor here comes from a human donor with alopecia areata. Both conserved end residues are part of each CDR3.

cdr3_aa: CASSQMGHRANTEAFF
j_call: TRBJ1-1
v_call: TRBV4-1

cdr3_aa: CASSLEVDQPQHF
j_call: TRBJ1-5
v_call: TRBV7-2

cdr3_aa: CASSGVAGSQGRQYF
j_call: TRBJ2-7
v_call: TRBV25-1

cdr3_aa: CAWTPGRGSYNEQFF
j_call: TRBJ2-1
v_call: TRBV30

cdr3_aa: CASSLGPPPNYEQYF
j_call: TRBJ2-7
v_call: TRBV5-1

cdr3_aa: CASSYSGRGREGYTF
j_call: TRBJ1-2
v_call: TRBV6-5

cdr3_aa: CASSKTDRYYGYTF
j_call: TRBJ1-2
v_call: TRBV7-9

cdr3_aa: CASSLVVGNTEAFF
j_call: TRBJ1-1
v_call: TRBV5-6

cdr3_aa: CASRSPGRSSYEQYF
j_call: TRBJ2-7
v_call: TRBV2

cdr3_aa: CASHRGGRETQYF
j_call: TRBJ2-5
v_call: TRBV11-3

cdr3_aa: CASSYIQGARVNEQYF
j_call: TRBJ2-7
v_call: TRBV6-5

cdr3_aa: CASSLRGDSYEQYF
j_call: TRBJ2-7
v_call: TRBV27

cdr3_aa: CASSLEGRQDEQFF
j_call: TRBJ2-1
v_call: TRBV5-1

cdr3_aa: CASSPGTEAFF
j_call: TRBJ1-1
v_call: TRBV18

cdr3_aa: CASSGGHRNTEAFF
j_call: TRBJ1-1
v_call: TRBV10-2

cdr3_aa: CASSSFSSYEQYF
j_call: TRBJ2-7
v_call: TRBV7-2

cdr3_aa: CASSELGGRQQFF
j_call: TRBJ2-1
v_call: TRBV6-1

cdr3_aa: CASSRTAVLAGGSNEQFF
j_call: TRBJ2-1
v_call: TRBV7-2

cdr3_aa: CASSLSGGTNEKLFF
j_call: TRBJ1-4
v_call: TRBV5-1

cdr3_aa: CASSESSSNQPQHF
j_call: TRBJ1-5
v_call: TRBV10-2

cdr3_aa: CASSHRSLNTEAFF
j_call: TRBJ1-1
v_call: TRBV5-6

cdr3_aa: CASRQDSLGPQHF
j_call: TRBJ1-5
v_call: TRBV10-3

cdr3_aa: CSDRQCPGQENSPLHF
j_call: TRBJ1-6
v_call: TRBV29-1

cdr3_aa: CASSPPSGQGREQYF
j_call: TRBJ2-7
v_call: TRBV18

cdr3_aa: CASSLGEGDTQYF
j_call: TRBJ2-3
v_call: TRBV5-1

cdr3_aa: CASSFRGEEYYGYTF
j_call: TRBJ1-2
v_call: TRBV5-6

cdr3_aa: CATSRLAGGFNEQFF
j_call: TRBJ2-1
v_call: TRBV15

cdr3_aa: CSVDPTSGGGYGYTF
j_call: TRBJ1-2
v_call: TRBV29-1

cdr3_aa: CASGRRGLRTEAFF
j_call: TRBJ1-1
v_call: TRBV11-2

cdr3_aa: CASTRDRAGQVAFF
j_call: TRBJ1-1
v_call: TRBV11-2

cdr3_aa: CASSSLAGGLRYNEQFF
j_call: TRBJ2-1
v_call: TRBV7-3

cdr3_aa: CSVGARLSTDTQYF
j_call: TRBJ2-3
v_call: TRBV29-1

cdr3_aa: CASSPGLGGYEQYF
j_call: TRBJ2-7
v_call: TRBV6-1

cdr3_aa: CASSYSQAGSYNEQFF
j_call: TRBJ2-1
v_call: TRBV6-6

cdr3_aa: CASSRNYEQYF
j_call: TRBJ2-7
v_call: TRBV5-6

cdr3_aa: CASSRVGTDTQYF
j_call: TRBJ2-3
v_call: TRBV4-3

cdr3_aa: CASSLASVQPQHF
j_call: TRBJ1-5
v_call: TRBV7-9

cdr3_aa: CAISPGLHQETQYF
j_call: TRBJ2-5
v_call: TRBV10-3

cdr3_aa: CASSQVAALGYGYTF
j_call: TRBJ1-2
v_call: TRBV4-3

cdr3_aa: CASSRPGQADNEQFF
j_call: TRBJ2-1
v_call: TRBV27

cdr3_aa: CASSDGTSYTDTQYF
j_call: TRBJ2-3
v_call: TRBV9

cdr3_aa: CASSTSSGGPYEQYF
j_call: TRBJ2-7
v_call: TRBV7-2

cdr3_aa: CASTKTSTDTQYF
j_call: TRBJ2-3
v_call: TRBV27

cdr3_aa: CASSLGQGKIDTQYF
j_call: TRBJ2-3
v_call: TRBV7-3

cdr3_aa: CASSFEADTEAFF
j_call: TRBJ1-1
v_call: TRBV5-1

cdr3_aa: CAWSAGWGYGYTF
j_call: TRBJ1-2
v_call: TRBV30

cdr3_aa: CASSFGQYYGYTF
j_call: TRBJ1-2
v_call: TRBV7-2

cdr3_aa: CASSPGDNEQFF
j_call: TRBJ2-1
v_call: TRBV4-2

cdr3_aa: CASREGQVSDTQYF
j_call: TRBJ2-3
v_call: TRBV5-1

cdr3_aa: CASSFAANTEAFF
j_call: TRBJ1-1
v_call: TRBV5-1

cdr3_aa: CATSRDTGGNQPQHF
j_call: TRBJ1-5
v_call: TRBV15

cdr3_aa: CASSPGQGNQPQHF
j_call: TRBJ1-5
v_call: TRBV9

cdr3_aa: CASSSASFSGANVLTF
j_call: TRBJ2-6
v_call: TRBV5-1